The clone carrying this TCR beta chain was counted a single time. This specimen comes from a study of cytomegalovirus exposure and HLA in healthy donors. The study ran its PCR with 60 Vbeta and 13 Jbeta primers. TCRdb's copy holds only in-frame clones and misses some; the assay was immunoSEQ multiplex PCR. The sample has about 130,000 clones; more than 80% are singletons. Germline lookup yields CDR1 SGHRS and CDR2 YFSETQ. J gave up 6 bases and V 1 base, and 2 bases lay outside the gene matches. CDR3 size: 14 residues. Source material: PBMCs. The chain uses TRBV5-1 and TRBJ2-1; TRBD1 matches 9 bases. The receptor was isolated from a middle-aged man in good health and CMV-seronegative. The CDR3 nucleotides are TGCGCCAGCAGCTTGCGGGACAGGGTCAATGAGCAGTTCTTC. Translating gives CASSLRDRVNEQFF.